This TCR beta chain is drawn from a study of OX40 agonist ivuxolimab in advanced cancers. On the study more broadly: Ivuxolimab, which patients received intravenously every 2 weeks, was dosed at 0.01 to 10 mg/kg. One patient with hepatocellular carcinoma and two with cutaneous melanoma, three in all, had partial responses.

As to this clone: As yet, its antigen is unknown.

V lost 5 bases, J lost 1 base, and 11 bases lay in between. The CDR3 sequence is 13 residues long. Germline CDR1 is GTSNPN and CDR2 is SVGIG (reference sequence). Study-wide findings and caveats: CD8+ T cells showed, on average, more clonal expansion than CD4+ cells.

Data came from immunoSEQ multiplex PCR; TCRdb stores just in-frame clones and leaves some out. Among about 93,000 clones listed, roughly nine tenths were seen once. Here the sequenced sample was CD4+ or CD8+ T cells sorted from blood, taken in a trial of the OX40 agonist ivuxolimab. This receptor was taken from an adult with an advanced solid tumor such as melanoma, head and neck, liver or kidney cancer. The rearrangement joins TRBV30 to TRBJ1-1; D is possibly TRBD1 (5 bases). CDR3 DNA sequence: TGTGCCTGGGGGGGACGGTGGAACACTGAAGCTTTCTTT. This gives the protein CAWGGRWNTEAFF.